The TCR beta chain described here comes from a study of blood T cell repertoires in COVID-19 (dated by TCRdb to 2020 to 2021). Background on the whole study: Samples covering the acute and convalescent phases of COVID-19 were provided by collaborators in the United States, Italy and Spain. The material from the prospective study consisted of cDNA or gDNA derived from T cells, B-cell-depleted T cells, or PBMCs. Subjects who had been exposed to COVID-19, were actively infected with it, or had recovered from it provided the deeply sampled blood TCRbeta repertoires that made up the dataset. The repertoires were made available in a free public database intended to serve as a resource for research on the immune response to SARS-CoV-2. The samples were drawn from two sources: the first 160 participants of the ongoing ImmuneRACE study, and 950 to 1,500 subjects contributed by 6 global collaborators. A de-identified subject ID, COVID-19 status, age in years and sex were almost always included in the sample metadata. Where HLA class I and class II types were available, the types were taken from metadata supplied by the sample provider, not from assay-based typing. Results the study describes overall, beyond this receptor: How much clinical and demographic metadata was included differed by source and by participant, and the metadata was provided uncurated.

Collaborating institutions collected whole blood in K2EDTA tubes following their own protocols. For TCRbeta analysis, collaborators shipped samples in one of three forms: frozen whole blood, isolated PBMCs, or DNA extracted from either of those sample types. Only a few counts were recorded for this clone. The target of this receptor is not known. No base qualities exist here, and no much larger clone lies one base off it. Relative to germline, V is missing 2 bases and J is missing 6 bases, with 8 bases of the junction outside any gene match. Including the terminal cysteine and phenylalanine, the CDR3 comprises 15 residues. Just CDR3 DNA is preserved here, 45 bases in frame from base 1. From a lookup of the germline V gene (reference sequence), CDR1 and CDR2 are GTSNPN and SVGIG. TCRbeta CDR3 regions were amplified from genomic DNA using the immunoSEQ Assay, a bias-controlled multiplex PCR. The published analysis was carried out like this. The number of nucleated cells in each sample was estimated by amplification of reference gene primers within the assay. Sequence reads were collapsed and filtered to measure the absolute abundance of every unique TCRbeta CDR3 rearrangement. For each sample, productive Simpson clonality was calculated by taking the square root of Simpson's diversity index across productive rearrangements. TCRdb retrieved this table from immuneACCESS and kept in-frame rearrangements only. Not all clones are present; in checked studies, unresolved V genes account for under half, and no reason is known for the remainder. The V and J calls and clone size are taken from that table; D and trimming were inferred from the DNA. The sample table holds approximately 99,000 clones, of which approximately 83% were seen once. The ten largest clonotypes hold about 4% of the sample.

The origin of this receptor is a woman between 65 and 79 years old with acute or convalescent COVID-19. The V and J segments used are TRBV30 and TRBJ2-2; 8 bases in the junction line up with TRBD2. The material sequenced was peripheral blood. The sequence in DNA is TGTGCCTGGAGTTTCTGGACTAGCAAAGCCGGGGAGCTGTTTTTT. Its amino acids are CAWSFWTSKAGELFF. This CDR3, with the reference TRBV30 and TRBJ2-2 proteins standing in past its ends, gives the full variable domain SQTIHQWPATLVQPVGSPLSLECTVEGTSNPNLYWYRQAAGRGLQLLFYSVGIGQISSEVPQNLSASRPQDRQFILSSKKLLLSDSGFYLCAWSFWTSKAGELFFGEGSRLTVL.